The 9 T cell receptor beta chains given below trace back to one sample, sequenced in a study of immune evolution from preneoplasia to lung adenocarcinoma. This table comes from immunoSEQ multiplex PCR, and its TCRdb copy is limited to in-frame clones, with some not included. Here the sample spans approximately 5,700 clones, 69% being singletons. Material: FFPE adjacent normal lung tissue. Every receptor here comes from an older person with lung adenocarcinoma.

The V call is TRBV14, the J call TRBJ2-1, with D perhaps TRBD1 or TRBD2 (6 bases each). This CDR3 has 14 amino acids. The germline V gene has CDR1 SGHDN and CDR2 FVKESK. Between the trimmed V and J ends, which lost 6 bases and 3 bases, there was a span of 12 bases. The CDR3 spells CASSIGGRYNEQFF. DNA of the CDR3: TGTGCCAGCAGTATAGGGGGGCGCTACAATGAGCAGTTCTTC.

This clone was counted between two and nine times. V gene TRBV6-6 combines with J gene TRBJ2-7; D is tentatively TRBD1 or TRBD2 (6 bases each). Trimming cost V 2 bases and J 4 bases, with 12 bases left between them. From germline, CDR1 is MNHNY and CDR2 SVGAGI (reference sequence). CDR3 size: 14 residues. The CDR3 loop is CASSYLGGQYEQYF. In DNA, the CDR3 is TGTGCCAGCAGTTACCTAGGGGGGCAATACGAGCAGTACTTC.

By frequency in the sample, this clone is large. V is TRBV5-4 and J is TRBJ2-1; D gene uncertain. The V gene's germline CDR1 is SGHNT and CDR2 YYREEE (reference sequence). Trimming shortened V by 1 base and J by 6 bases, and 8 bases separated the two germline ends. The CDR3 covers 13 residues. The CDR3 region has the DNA TGTGCCAGCAGCTTGCGACCCTCCAATGAGCAGTTCTTC. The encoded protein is CASSLRPSNEQFF.

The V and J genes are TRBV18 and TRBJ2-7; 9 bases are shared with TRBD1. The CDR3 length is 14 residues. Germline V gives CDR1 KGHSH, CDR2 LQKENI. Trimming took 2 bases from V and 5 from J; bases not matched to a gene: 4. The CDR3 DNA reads TGTGCCAGCTCACCAGGGACAGGGCGGAACGAGCAGTACTTC. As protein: CASSPGTGRNEQYF.

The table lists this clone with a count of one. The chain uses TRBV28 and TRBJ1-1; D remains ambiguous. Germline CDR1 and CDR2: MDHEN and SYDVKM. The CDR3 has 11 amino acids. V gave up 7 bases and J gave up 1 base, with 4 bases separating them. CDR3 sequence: CASIRNTEAFF. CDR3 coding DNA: TGTGCCAGCATCAGGAACACTGAAGCTTTCTTT.

This chain's CDR3 is CASSYQDNRETQYF. CDR3 in DNA: TGTGCCAGCAGTTACCAGGACAATCGGGAGACCCAGTACTTC. The chain combines TRBV6-6 with TRBJ2-5; tentative D call: TRBD1 (5 bases). Deletions cut 2 bases from V and 5 bases from J, with 12 bases between. The germline V gene encodes CDR1 MNHNY and CDR2 SVGAGI (reference sequence). CDR3 length equals 14 residues.

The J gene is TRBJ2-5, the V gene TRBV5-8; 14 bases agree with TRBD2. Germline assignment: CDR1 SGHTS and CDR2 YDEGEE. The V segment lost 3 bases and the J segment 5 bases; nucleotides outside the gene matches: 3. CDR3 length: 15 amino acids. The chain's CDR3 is CASSSGTSGGETQYF. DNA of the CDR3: TGTGCCAGCAGCTCCGGGACTAGCGGGGGCGAGACCCAGTACTTC.

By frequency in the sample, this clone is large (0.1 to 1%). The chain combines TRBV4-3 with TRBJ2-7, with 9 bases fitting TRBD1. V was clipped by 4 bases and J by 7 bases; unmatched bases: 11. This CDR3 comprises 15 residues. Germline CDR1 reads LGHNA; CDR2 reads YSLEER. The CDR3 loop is CASSRKQGAPHEQYF. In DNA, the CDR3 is TGCGCCAGCAGCCGGAAACAGGGGGCCCCCCATGAGCAGTACTTC.

The CDR3 region is CARRPMGSGGSYEQYF. CDR3 bases: TGTGCCAGAAGGCCCATGGGTAGCGGGGGCTCCTACGAGCAGTACTTC. This chain uses TRBV5-3 with TRBJ2-7; 9 nucleotides line up with TRBD2. TRBV5-3 is classed as an ORF, of uncertain function. V gave up 5 bases and J gave up 0 bases; unmatched junction bases: 9. The CDR3 extends over 16 amino acids.